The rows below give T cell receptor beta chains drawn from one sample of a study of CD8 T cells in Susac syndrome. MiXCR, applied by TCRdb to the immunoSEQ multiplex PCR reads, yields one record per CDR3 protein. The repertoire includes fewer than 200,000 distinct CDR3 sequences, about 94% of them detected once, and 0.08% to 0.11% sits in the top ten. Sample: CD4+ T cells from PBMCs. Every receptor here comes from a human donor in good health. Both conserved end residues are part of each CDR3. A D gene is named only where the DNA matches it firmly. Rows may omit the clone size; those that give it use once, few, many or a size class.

DNA: TGTGCCAGCAGTAAAACAGGGGGGAACTGGGAGCAGTACTTC; CDR3: CASSKTGGNWEQYF; D: TRBD1; J: TRBJ2-7; size: NA; V: TRBV28
DNA: TGCAGCGTTGTACTCGCGCGGAACAATGAGCAGTTCTTC; CDR3: CSVVLARNNEQFF; D: NA; J: TRBJ2-1; size: NA; V: TRBV29-1
DNA: TGTGCCACCAGGGGTAGGATTTCTAGCGGCCAAGAGACCCAGTACTTC; CDR3: CATRGRISSGQETQYF; D: NA; J: TRBJ2-5; size: NA; V: TRBV3-1
DNA: TGTGCCAGCAGCCCTAGATTGGTAGCCAACACTGAAGCTTTCTTT; CDR3: CASSPRLVANTEAFF; D: NA; J: TRBJ1-1; size: NA; V: TRBV4-2
DNA: TGTGCCAGCAGTTCCCATGGAGCTAACAATGAGCAGTTCTTC; CDR3: CASSSHGANNEQFF; D: NA; J: TRBJ2-1; size: NA; V: TRBV12-3/TRBV12-4
DNA: TGCAGCGTCGCGGATCCTTCCTCAGGGAACGAGCAGTACTTC; CDR3: CSVADPSSGNEQYF; D: NA; J: TRBJ2-7; size: once; V: TRBV29-1
DNA: TGCGCCAGCAGCCAAGACGAGACAGGAAAGGCCTACGAGCAGTACTTC; CDR3: CASSQDETGKAYEQYF; D: NA; J: TRBJ2-7; size: once; V: TRBV4-3
DNA: TGTGCCAGCAGTTTTGAGGGACCAGATACGCAGTATTTT; CDR3: CASSFEGPDTQYF; D: NA; J: TRBJ2-3; size: NA; V: TRBV28
DNA: TGTGCCAGCAGCCCCCGGGGTCCTCGTTTGAACACTGAAGCTTTCTTT; CDR3: CASSPRGPRLNTEAFF; D: NA; J: TRBJ1-1; size: NA; V: TRBV11-2
DNA: TGCAGTGCCACGGACAGGGGGACTATCTACAATGAGCAGTTCTTC; CDR3: CSATDRGTIYNEQFF; D: TRBD1; J: TRBJ2-1; size: NA; V: TRBV20-1
DNA: TGTGCCAGCAGCTTGTCAGCCAGGCGAGGGGGCTACACCTTC; CDR3: CASSLSARRGGYTF; D: NA; J: TRBJ1-2; size: NA; V: TRBV7-2
DNA: TGTGCCAGCAGTTACGCGAGCTCCTACAATGAGCAGTTCTTC; CDR3: CASSYASSYNEQFF; D: NA; J: TRBJ2-1; size: NA; V: TRBV6-5
DNA: TGTGCCACCAGTGACAGCCGGGACAGGACTAGGGATGAGCAGTTCTTC; CDR3: CATSDSRDRTRDEQFF; D: NA; J: TRBJ2-1; size: NA; V: TRBV24-1
DNA: TGTGCCAGCAGCCCCCCTCCGGGGACAATCCGAAATGAGCAGTTCTTC; CDR3: CASSPPPGTIRNEQFF; D: NA; J: TRBJ2-1; size: NA; V: TRBV27
DNA: TGTGCCAGCTCGCCCGACCGGAATCAGCCCCAGCATTTT; CDR3: CASSPDRNQPQHF; D: NA; J: TRBJ1-5; size: NA; V: TRBV18
DNA: TGCAGTGCCAGCGACCGGGTTGCGCAGGGCTACACCTTC; CDR3: CSASDRVAQGYTF; D: NA; J: TRBJ1-2; size: NA; V: TRBV20-1
DNA: TGTGCCAGCAGTCAGGGTGGAGAGACCCAGTACTTC; CDR3: CASSQGGETQYF; D: NA; J: TRBJ2-5; size: few; V: TRBV27
DNA: TGCAGTGCACTGACTAGCGGGAGCATATGGACCTACAATGAGCAGTTCTTC; CDR3: CSALTSGSIWTYNEQFF; D: TRBD2; J: TRBJ2-1; size: NA; V: TRBV20-1
DNA: TGTGCCAGCAGCCAAGACCTAGTTCCCTCCTACGAGCAGTACTTC; CDR3: CASSQDLVPSYEQYF; D: NA; J: TRBJ2-7; size: NA; V: TRBV3-1
DNA: TGTGCCACCTCGATACGGTCCTACGAGCAGTACTTC; CDR3: CATSIRSYEQYF; D: NA; J: TRBJ2-7; size: once; V: TRBV28
DNA: TGTGCCAGCAGCCCACGCCCTGGGGGCTACGAGCAGTACTTC; CDR3: CASSPRPGGYEQYF; D: NA; J: TRBJ2-7; size: NA; V: TRBV7-8
DNA: TGTGCCAGCAGCTTGGGCGGACAGGGCAATGAGCAGTTCTTC; CDR3: CASSLGGQGNEQFF; D: TRBD1; J: TRBJ2-1; size: NA; V: TRBV5-4
DNA: TGCAGCGTTGAGCGTAGCGGGATCCCCTACGAGCAGTACTTC; CDR3: CSVERSGIPYEQYF; D: TRBD2; J: TRBJ2-7; size: NA; V: TRBV29-1
DNA: TGCGCCAGCAGCGGTGGACATCCGAACACTGAAGCTTTCTTT; CDR3: CASSGGHPNTEAFF; D: NA; J: TRBJ1-1; size: once; V: TRBV5-1
DNA: TGTGCCAGCAGTAGAGACAGGGACGCTGAAGCTTTCTTT; CDR3: CASSRDRDAEAFF; D: TRBD1; J: TRBJ1-1; size: NA; V: TRBV27
DNA: TGCGCCAGCAGTCATTACAGGGTACGGAACTATGGCTACACCTTC; CDR3: CASSHYRVRNYGYTF; D: NA; J: TRBJ1-2; size: NA; V: TRBV23-1
DNA: TGCGCCAGCAGCTTAAGGACAGGGGAAGAGACCCAGTACTTC; CDR3: CASSLRTGEETQYF; D: TRBD1; J: TRBJ2-5; size: NA; V: TRBV5-1
DNA: TGTGCCAGCAGCGTAGCTCTCGCAGCCTACAATGAGCAGTTCTTC; CDR3: CASSVALAAYNEQFF; D: NA; J: TRBJ2-1; size: NA; V: TRBV9
DNA: TGTGCCAGCAGCCCATCCGGGACAAGGGATTACGAGCAGTACTTC; CDR3: CASSPSGTRDYEQYF; D: NA; J: TRBJ2-7; size: NA; V: TRBV11-2
DNA: TGCAGCGTTCCTGGCCCAGGGGGCTTGTACGAGCAGTACTTC; CDR3: CSVPGPGGLYEQYF; D: TRBD1; J: TRBJ2-7; size: NA; V: TRBV29-1
DNA: TGTGCCTGGAGTTTAAGGGCCAGGAACACTGAAGCTTTCTTT; CDR3: CAWSLRARNTEAFF; D: NA; J: TRBJ1-1; size: NA; V: TRBV30
DNA: TGTGCCAGCACGGTACGGGACAGGGGGAGCAATGAGCAGTTCTTC; CDR3: CASTVRDRGSNEQFF; D: TRBD1; J: TRBJ2-1; size: NA; V: TRBV2
DNA: TGTGCCAGCAGGGCCGGCCAGCACTCTGGGGCCAACGTCCTGACTTTC; CDR3: CASRAGQHSGANVLTF; D: NA; J: TRBJ2-6; size: once; V: TRBV7-9
DNA: TGTGCCACCAGCTCACGACAGGCGTACTACAATGAGCAGTTCTTC; CDR3: CATSSRQAYYNEQFF; D: NA; J: TRBJ2-1; size: NA; V: TRBV24-1
DNA: TGCGCCAGCAGTCGGGAGGATGAGCAGTTCTTC; CDR3: CASSREDEQFF; D: TRBD2; J: TRBJ2-1; size: NA; V: TRBV5-1
DNA: TGCGCCAGCAGCTTTAGCGGCCCTTACTATGGCTACACCTTC; CDR3: CASSFSGPYYGYTF; D: NA; J: TRBJ1-2; size: NA; V: TRBV5-1
DNA: TGCAGTGCTAGTTCGGGACAGAACACTGAAGCTTTCTTT; CDR3: CSASSGQNTEAFF; D: NA; J: TRBJ1-1; size: NA; V: TRBV20-1
DNA: TGCAGTGCCGAAGGGGGAAAGCACGAGCAGTACTTC; CDR3: CSAEGGKHEQYF; D: NA; J: TRBJ2-7; size: NA; V: TRBV20-1
DNA: TGTGCCAGCAGCCAAGAAAGCGGGTGGGGTGAGACCCAGTACTTC; CDR3: CASSQESGWGETQYF; D: NA; J: TRBJ2-5; size: NA; V: TRBV4-2
DNA: TGTGCCAGCAGTCCGGTCCGACCAAGCTCCTACAATGAGCAGTTCTTC; CDR3: CASSPVRPSSYNEQFF; D: NA; J: TRBJ2-1; size: NA; V: TRBV7-9
DNA: TGTGCCAGCAGTTTTCCGGGGAACACTGAAGCTTTCTTT; CDR3: CASSFPGNTEAFF; D: NA; J: TRBJ1-1; size: NA; V: TRBV27
DNA: TGTGCCAGCAGCACTCGGACTAGGAGAGATACGCAGTATTTT; CDR3: CASSTRTRRDTQYF; D: TRBD2; J: TRBJ2-3; size: NA; V: TRBV28
DNA: TGTGCCAGCAGCCCTCGAGGGTCCCGGAACTCCTACGAGCAGTACTTC; CDR3: CASSPRGSRNSYEQYF; D: NA; J: TRBJ2-7; size: few; V: TRBV7-2
DNA: TGCAGCGTTGGACAGGGGCCCTACTACGAGCAGTACTTC; CDR3: CSVGQGPYYEQYF; D: TRBD1; J: TRBJ2-7; size: NA; V: TRBV29-1
DNA: TGCAGTGCCCTAGCGGGAGAGTCGGCCCAGTACTTC; CDR3: CSALAGESAQYF; D: TRBD2; J: TRBJ2-5; size: NA; V: TRBV20-1
DNA: TGTGCCTGGAGGATCACCTACGAGCAGTACTTC; CDR3: CAWRITYEQYF; D: NA; J: TRBJ2-7; size: NA; V: TRBV30
DNA: TGTGCTAGTGGTCTAGGACAGGGCCTGAACACTGAAGCTTTCTTT; CDR3: CASGLGQGLNTEAFF; D: TRBD1; J: TRBJ1-1; size: NA; V: TRBV12-5
DNA: TGTGCCAGCAGCTTGAGAGGGGGCGCATCTGAAGGCTACACCTTC; CDR3: CASSLRGGASEGYTF; D: TRBD1; J: TRBJ1-2; size: NA; V: TRBV9
DNA: TGTGCCAGCAGTGAAGTTTTAGGGACAGGGAGGAATCAGCCCCAGCATTTT; CDR3: CASSEVLGTGRNQPQHF; D: TRBD1; J: TRBJ1-5; size: NA; V: TRBV6-1
DNA: TGTGCCAGCGTTGGGAACACTGAAGCTTTCTTT; CDR3: CASVGNTEAFF; D: NA; J: TRBJ1-1; size: once; V: TRBV3-1
DNA: TGTGCCAGCAGTGTGAAAAACGAGCAGTACTTC; CDR3: CASSVKNEQYF; D: NA; J: TRBJ2-7; size: NA; V: TRBV2
DNA: TGTGCCAGCTCACCCAGAACAGGGGAAGGCTATGGCTACACCTTC; CDR3: CASSPRTGEGYGYTF; D: TRBD1; J: TRBJ1-2; size: NA; V: TRBV18
DNA: TGTGCCAGCAGTTTTTCCAGGTACGACAATGAGCAGTTCTTC; CDR3: CASSFSRYDNEQFF; D: NA; J: TRBJ2-1; size: NA; V: TRBV27
DNA: TGCGCCAGCAGCTCCACGGACAGGGGAGGAGAGACCCAGTACTTC; CDR3: CASSSTDRGGETQYF; D: TRBD1; J: TRBJ2-5; size: once; V: TRBV5-1
DNA: TGTGCCAGCAGCCCAGGAGAAGCTAACTATGGCTACACCTTC; CDR3: CASSPGEANYGYTF; D: NA; J: TRBJ1-2; size: NA; V: TRBV9
DNA: TGTGCCTGGAGTCCTATCGGGGGTGAAGCTTTCTTT; CDR3: CAWSPIGGEAFF; D: NA; J: TRBJ1-1; size: NA; V: TRBV30
DNA: TGTGCCAGCAGTCCTAGAGCGGGAGTCGGGGAGCTGTTTTTT; CDR3: CASSPRAGVGELFF; D: TRBD2; J: TRBJ2-2; size: NA; V: TRBV12-3/TRBV12-4